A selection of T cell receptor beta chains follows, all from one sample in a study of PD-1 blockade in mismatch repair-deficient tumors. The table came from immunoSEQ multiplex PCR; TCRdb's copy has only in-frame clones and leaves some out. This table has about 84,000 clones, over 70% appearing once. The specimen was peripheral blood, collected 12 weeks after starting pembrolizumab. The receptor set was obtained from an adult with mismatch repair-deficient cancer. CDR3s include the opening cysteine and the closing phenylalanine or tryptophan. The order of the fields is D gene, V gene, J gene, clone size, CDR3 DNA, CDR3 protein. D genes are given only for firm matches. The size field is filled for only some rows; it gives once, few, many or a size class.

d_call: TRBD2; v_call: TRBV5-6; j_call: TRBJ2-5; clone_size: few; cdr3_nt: TGTGCCAGCAGCTTGTGGGGGGGAGTGGTAGAGACCCAGTACTTC; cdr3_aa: CASSLWGGVVETQYF
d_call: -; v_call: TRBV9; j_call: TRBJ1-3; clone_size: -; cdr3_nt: TGTGCCAGCAGCGCAGAACAGAGCTCTGGAAACACCATATATTTT; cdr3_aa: CASSAEQSSGNTIYF
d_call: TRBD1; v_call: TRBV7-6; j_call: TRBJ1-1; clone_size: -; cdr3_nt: TGTGCCAGCAGCGGACAGGGGGCGGGCGTGGGCACTGAAGCTTTCTTT; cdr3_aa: CASSGQGAGVGTEAFF
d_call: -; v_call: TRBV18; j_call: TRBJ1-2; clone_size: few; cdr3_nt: TGTGCCAGCTCACGAACAGGGTCGGGATATGGCTACACCTTC; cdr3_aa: CASSRTGSGYGYTF
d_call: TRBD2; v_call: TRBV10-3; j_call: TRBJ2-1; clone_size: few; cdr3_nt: TGTGCCATCAGTGTCAAGGCGGGAGAGTACAATGAGCAGTTCTTC; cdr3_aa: CAISVKAGEYNEQFF
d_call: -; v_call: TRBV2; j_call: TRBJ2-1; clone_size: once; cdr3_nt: TGTGCCAGCAGTGACACTGCCCGGGCATCCTACAATGAGCAGTTCTTC; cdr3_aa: CASSDTARASYNEQFF
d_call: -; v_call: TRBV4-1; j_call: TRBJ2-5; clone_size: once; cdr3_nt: TGCGCCAGCAGCCACGCGGGACAAATTAAAGAGACCCAGTACTTC; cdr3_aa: CASSHAGQIKETQYF
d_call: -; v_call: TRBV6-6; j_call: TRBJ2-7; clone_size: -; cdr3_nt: TGTGCCAGCACCTCACCAGTGGTGGCCTACGAGCAGTACTTC; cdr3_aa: CASTSPVVAYEQYF
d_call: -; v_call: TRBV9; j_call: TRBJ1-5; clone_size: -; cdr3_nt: TGTGCCAGCAGCACCAGGGGAAATAGCAATCAGCCCCAGCATTTT; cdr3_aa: CASSTRGNSNQPQHF
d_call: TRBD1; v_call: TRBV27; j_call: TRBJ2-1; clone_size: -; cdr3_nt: TGTGCCAGCAGTAGGGACAGGGCGAGGGCGGGGGTCAATGAGCAGTTCTTC; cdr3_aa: CASSRDRARAGVNEQFF
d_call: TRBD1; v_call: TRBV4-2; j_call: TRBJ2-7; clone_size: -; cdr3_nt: TGTGCCAGCAGCCCCGACAGGGGTTCCTACGAGCAGTACTTC; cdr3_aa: CASSPDRGSYEQYF
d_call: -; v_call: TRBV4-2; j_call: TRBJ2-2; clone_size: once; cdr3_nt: TGTGCCAGCAGCCAAGAACTCTTCGCGAACACCGGGGAGCTGTTTTTT; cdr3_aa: CASSQELFANTGELFF
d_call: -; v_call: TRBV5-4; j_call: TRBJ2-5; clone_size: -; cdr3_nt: TGTGCCAGCAGCCGGGGACAAGAGACCCAGTACTTC; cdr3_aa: CASSRGQETQYF
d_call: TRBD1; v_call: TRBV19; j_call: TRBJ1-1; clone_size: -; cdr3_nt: TGTGCCAGTAGTCGAACAGGGGGCCTCACTGAAGCTTTCTTT; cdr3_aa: CASSRTGGLTEAFF
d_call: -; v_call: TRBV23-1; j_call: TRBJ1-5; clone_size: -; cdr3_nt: TGCGCCAGCAGTCAATGTGGGGTTGGCAATCAGCCCCAGCATTTT; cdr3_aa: CASSQCGVGNQPQHF
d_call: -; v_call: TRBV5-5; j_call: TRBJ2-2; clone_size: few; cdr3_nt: TGTGCCAGCAGTTCCGAACAGGGCCTCACCGGGGAGCTGTTTTTT; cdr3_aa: CASSSEQGLTGELFF
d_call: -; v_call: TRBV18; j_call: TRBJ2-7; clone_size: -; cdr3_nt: TGTGCCAGCTCACCAGGGGGCGGGAGTGGCAACGAGCAGTACTTC; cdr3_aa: CASSPGGGSGNEQYF
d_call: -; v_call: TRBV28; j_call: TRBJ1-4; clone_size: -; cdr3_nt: TGTGCCAGCAGACTCAGGAGGGAAAAACTGTTTTTT; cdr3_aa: CASRLRREKLFF
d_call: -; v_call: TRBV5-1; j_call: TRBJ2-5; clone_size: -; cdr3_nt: TGCGCCAGCAGCTTGGGATTGCAAGAGACCCAGTACTTC; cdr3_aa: CASSLGLQETQYF
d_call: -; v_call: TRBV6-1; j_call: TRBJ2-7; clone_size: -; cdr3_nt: TGTGCCAGCACACCCGGTCCCGAGCAGTACTTC; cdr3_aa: CASTPGPEQYF
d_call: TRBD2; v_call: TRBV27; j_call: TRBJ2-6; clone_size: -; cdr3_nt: TGTGCCAGCAGTACGTTAACTAGCGGGGCCAGCTCTGGGGCCAACGTCCTGACTTTC; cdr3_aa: CASSTLTSGASSGANVLTF
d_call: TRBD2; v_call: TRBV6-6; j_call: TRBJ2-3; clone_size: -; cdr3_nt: TGTGCCAGCAGTTACGTTACTAGCGGGAGGGCAGATACGCAGTATTTT; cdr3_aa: CASSYVTSGRADTQYF
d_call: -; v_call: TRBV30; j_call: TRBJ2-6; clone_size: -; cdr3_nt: TGTGCCTGGGGGACATCTGGGGCCAACGTCCTGACTTTC; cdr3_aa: CAWGTSGANVLTF
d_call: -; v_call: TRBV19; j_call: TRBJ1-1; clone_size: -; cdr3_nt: TGTGCCAGTAGTATAGATCCAGGGGTAGCCACTGAAGCTTTCTTT; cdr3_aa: CASSIDPGVATEAFF
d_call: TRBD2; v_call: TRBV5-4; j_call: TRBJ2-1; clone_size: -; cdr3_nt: TGTGCCAGCAGCAGGACTAGCGGATACAATGAGCAGTTCTTC; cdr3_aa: CASSRTSGYNEQFF
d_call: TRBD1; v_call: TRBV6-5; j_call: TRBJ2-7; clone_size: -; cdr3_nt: TGTGCCAGCAGTGACAGGGGGAACTACGAGCAGTACTTC; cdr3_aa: CASSDRGNYEQYF
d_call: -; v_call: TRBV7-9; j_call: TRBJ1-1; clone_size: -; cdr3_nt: TGTGCCAGCCGCGCATCCGGCACTGAAGCTTTCTTT; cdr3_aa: CASRASGTEAFF
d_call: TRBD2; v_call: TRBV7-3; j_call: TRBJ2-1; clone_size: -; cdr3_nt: TGTGCCAGCAGCTTAACTCCCGGGACTAGCGACTCGCCGTCCTACAATGAGCAGTTCTTC; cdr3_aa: CASSLTPGTSDSPSYNEQFF
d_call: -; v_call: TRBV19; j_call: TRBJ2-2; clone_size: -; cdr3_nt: TGTGCCAGTAGTCTAAGTCTGAACACCGGGGAGCTGTTTTTT; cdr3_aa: CASSLSLNTGELFF
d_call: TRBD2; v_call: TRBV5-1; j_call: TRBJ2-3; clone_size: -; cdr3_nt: TGCGCCAGCAGCTTGTTCGGGCAGGGCGGGGGAGATACGCAGTATTTT; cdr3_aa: CASSLFGQGGGDTQYF
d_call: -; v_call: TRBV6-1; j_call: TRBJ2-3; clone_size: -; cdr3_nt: TGTGCCAGCGCCTGGCGCGGGGAGTCAGATACGCAGTATTTT; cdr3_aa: CASAWRGESDTQYF
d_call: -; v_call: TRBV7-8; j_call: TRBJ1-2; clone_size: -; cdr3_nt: TGTGCCAGCAGCTTGGGGACGGGAGGCTATGGCTACACCTTC; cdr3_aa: CASSLGTGGYGYTF
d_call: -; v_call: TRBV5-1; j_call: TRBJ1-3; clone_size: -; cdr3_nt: TGCGCCAGCAGCTTGCAGGGGAACACCATATATTTT; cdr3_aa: CASSLQGNTIYF
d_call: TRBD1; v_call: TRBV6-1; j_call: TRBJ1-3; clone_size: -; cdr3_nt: TGTGCCAGCAGTGAATGGGGACAGGGCTCTGGAAACACCATATATTTT; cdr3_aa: CASSEWGQGSGNTIYF
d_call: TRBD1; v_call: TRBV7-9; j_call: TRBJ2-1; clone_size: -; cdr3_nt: TGTGCCAGCAGCGGGGGGACAGGGGGCGGCGGATACAATGAGCAGTTCTTC; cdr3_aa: CASSGGTGGGGYNEQFF
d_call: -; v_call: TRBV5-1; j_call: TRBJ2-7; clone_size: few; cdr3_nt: TGCGCCAGCAGCTTGGCAGGAACCTCCTACGAGCAGTACTTC; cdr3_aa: CASSLAGTSYEQYF
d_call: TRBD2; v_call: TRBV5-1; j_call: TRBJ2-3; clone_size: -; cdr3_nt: TGCGCCAGCAGCTCGGGACTAGCGGGAGCCCCAGATACGCAGTATTTT; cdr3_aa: CASSSGLAGAPDTQYF
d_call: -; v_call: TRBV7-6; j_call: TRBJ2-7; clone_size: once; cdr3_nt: TGTGCCAGCAGCTTAGAGGGAGTAGCTACCTACGAGCAGTACTTC; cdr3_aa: CASSLEGVATYEQYF
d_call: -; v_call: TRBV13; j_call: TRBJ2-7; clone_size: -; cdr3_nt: TGTGCCAGGCGGGACTTACCCTACGAGCAGTACTTC; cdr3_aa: CARRDLPYEQYF
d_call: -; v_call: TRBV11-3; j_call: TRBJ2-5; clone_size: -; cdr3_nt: TGTGCCAGCAGCTTTGGGTATGAGACCCAGTACTTC; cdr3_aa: CASSFGYETQYF
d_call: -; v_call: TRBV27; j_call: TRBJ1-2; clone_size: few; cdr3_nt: TGTGCCAGCAGTTTAAAAGTCAGGCACTATGGCTACACCTTC; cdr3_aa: CASSLKVRHYGYTF